Listed here are 2 T cell receptor beta chains from one sample, sequenced in a study of beta chain features in type 1 diabetes. Reverse transcription of all isolated RNA meant that expressed TCRB transcripts were sequenced. Clones were sequenced by immunoSEQ multiplex PCR, and TCRdb holds only the in-frame ones, with some missing. The data contain hundreds of thousands of clones, around 12% of them singletons. Sample: naive CD4+ T cells from blood. All receptors come from a man between 18 and 35 years old in good health.

The gene calls are TRBV9 and TRBJ2-1, with 11 bases matching TRBD2. Germline CDR1 SGDLS, CDR2 YYNGEE. After removal of 4 bases from V and 4 bases from J, the junction contained 7 bases not matched to a gene. This CDR3 contains 16 residues. The CDR3 loop is CASSHSTSGVYNEQFF. Written as DNA, the CDR3 is TGTGCCAGCAGCCACTCGACTAGCGGGGTGTACAATGAGCAGTTCTTC.

The CDR3 region is CASSPDSTGELFF. For the CDR3, the DNA is TGTGCCAGCTCACCGGACAGCACCGGGGAGCTGTTTTTT. The J gene is TRBJ2-2, the V gene TRBV18, with a weak D call TRBD1 (6 bases). This CDR3 is 13 amino acids long. The germline CDR1 and CDR2 sequences are KGHSH and LQKENI. Trimming left V 3 bases short and J 4 bases short, with 6 bases between.